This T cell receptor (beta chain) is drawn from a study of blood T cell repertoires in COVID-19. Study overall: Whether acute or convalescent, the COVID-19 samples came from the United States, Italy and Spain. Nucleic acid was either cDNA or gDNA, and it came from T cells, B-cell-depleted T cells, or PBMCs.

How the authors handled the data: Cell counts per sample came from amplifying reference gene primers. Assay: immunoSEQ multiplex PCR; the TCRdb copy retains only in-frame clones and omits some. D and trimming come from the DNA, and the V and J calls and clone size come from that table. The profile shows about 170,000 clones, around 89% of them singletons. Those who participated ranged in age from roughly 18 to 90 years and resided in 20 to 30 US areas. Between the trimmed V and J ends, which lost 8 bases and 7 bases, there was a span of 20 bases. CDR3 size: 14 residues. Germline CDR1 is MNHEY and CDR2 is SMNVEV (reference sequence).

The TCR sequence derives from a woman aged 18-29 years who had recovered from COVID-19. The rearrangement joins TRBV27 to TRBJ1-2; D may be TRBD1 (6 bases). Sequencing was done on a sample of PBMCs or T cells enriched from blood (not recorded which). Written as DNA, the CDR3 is TGTGCCAGCTCTAAAGGTGGGGGCTTCCGTGGCTACACCTTC. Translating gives CASSKGGGFRGYTF.